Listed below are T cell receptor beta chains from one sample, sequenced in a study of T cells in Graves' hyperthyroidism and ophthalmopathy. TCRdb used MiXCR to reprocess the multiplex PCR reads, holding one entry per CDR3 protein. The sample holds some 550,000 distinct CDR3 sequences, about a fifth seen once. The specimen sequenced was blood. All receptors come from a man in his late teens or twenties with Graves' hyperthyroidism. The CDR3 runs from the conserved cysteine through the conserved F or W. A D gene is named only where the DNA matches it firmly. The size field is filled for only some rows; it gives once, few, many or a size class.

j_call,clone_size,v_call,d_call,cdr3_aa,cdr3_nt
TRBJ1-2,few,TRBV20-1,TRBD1,CSASRQGINTF,TGCAGTGCTAGCCGACAGGGAATCAACACCTTC
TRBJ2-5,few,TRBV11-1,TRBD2,CASSLTGVMTSGSKETQYF,TGTGCCAGCAGCCTAACAGGGGTGATGACTAGCGGGAGTAAAGAGACCCAGTACTTC
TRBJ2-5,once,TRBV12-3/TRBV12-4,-,CASRNTGPPETQYF,TGTGCCAGCAGAAACACCGGGCCCCCGGAGACCCAGTACTTC
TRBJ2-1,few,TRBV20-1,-,CSAPRALTPYNEQFF,TGCAGTGCACCCCGGGCACTTACCCCCTACAATGAGCAGTTCTTC
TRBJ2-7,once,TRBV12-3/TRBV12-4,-,CASSLNGKSYEQYF,TGTGCCAGCAGTTTGAATGGGAAGTCCTACGAGCAGTACTTC
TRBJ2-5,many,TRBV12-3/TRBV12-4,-,CASSLGSVQGETQYF,TGTGCCAGCAGTTTAGGGTCCGTGCAGGGGGAGACCCAGTACTTC
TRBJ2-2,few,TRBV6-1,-,CASRDPAGELFF,TGTGCCAGCAGGGATCCGGCCGGGGAGCTGTTTTTT
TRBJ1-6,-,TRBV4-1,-,CASSQEPGNSPLHF,TGCGCCAGCAGCCAAGAGCCGGGCAATTCACCCCTCCACTTT
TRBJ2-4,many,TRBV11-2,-,CASSSDLGTGNIQYF,TGTGCCAGCAGCTCGGATCTTGGAACTGGAAACATTCAGTACTTC
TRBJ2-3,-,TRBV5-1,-,CASSDSPSTDTQYF,TGCGCCAGCAGCGACAGCCCCAGCACAGATACGCAGTATTTT
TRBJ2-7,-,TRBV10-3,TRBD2,CATSRGGGSASYEQYF,TGTGCCACCTCCCGTGGCGGGGGATCGGCCTCATACGAGCAGTACTTC
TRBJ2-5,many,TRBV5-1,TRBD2,CASSLVGRTSGGQETQYF,TGCGCCAGCAGCTTGGTGGGTCGGACTAGCGGGGGGCAAGAGACCCAGTACTTC
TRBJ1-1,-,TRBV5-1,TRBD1,CASSFRGPSGTEAFF,TGCGCCAGCAGCTTCAGGGGGCCCTCGGGCACTGAAGCTTTCTTT
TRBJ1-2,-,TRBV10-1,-,CASSEWTEPLNYGYTF,TGCGCCAGCAGTGAGTGGACCGAGCCCTTAAACTATGGCTACACCTTC
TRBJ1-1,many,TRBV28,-,CASSLYPGQGNTEAFF,TGTGCCAGCAGTTTATACCCTGGGCAGGGTAACACTGAAGCTTTCTTT
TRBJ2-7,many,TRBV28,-,CASSPRGLTRYEQYF,TGTGCCAGCAGTCCCCGGGGTCTCACGCGATACGAGCAGTACTTC
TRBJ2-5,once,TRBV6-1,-,CASSEAGGRQETQYF,TGTGCCAGCAGTGAAGCGGGGGGGCGACAAGAGACCCAGTACTTC
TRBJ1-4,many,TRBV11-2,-,CASSPNVGGGEKLFF,TGTGCCAGCAGCCCGAACGTTGGGGGCGGTGAAAAACTGTTTTTT
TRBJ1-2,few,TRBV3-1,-,CASSLLSDFYGYTF,TGTGCCAGCAGCCTCCTTTCGGACTTCTATGGCTACACCTTC
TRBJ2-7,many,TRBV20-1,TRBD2,CSARSGLADYEQYF,TGCAGTGCTAGATCGGGACTAGCGGACTACGAGCAGTACTTC
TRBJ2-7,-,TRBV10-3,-,CAIARGRGGWEQYF,TGTGCCATCGCGAGGGGCAGAGGAGGCTGGGAGCAGTACTTC
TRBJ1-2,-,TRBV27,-,CASSLSKSYGYTF,TGTGCCAGCAGTTTATCGAAAAGTTATGGCTACACCTTC
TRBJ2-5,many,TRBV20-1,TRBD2,CSVTSGEYQETQYF,TGCAGTGTCACTAGCGGGGAGTACCAAGAGACCCAGTACTTC
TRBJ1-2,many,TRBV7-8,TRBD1,CASSRRGTRGIGYTF,TGTGCCAGCAGCCGCCGGGGGACCAGGGGGATTGGCTACACCTTC
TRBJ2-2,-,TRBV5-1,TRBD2,CASSKNPGTSGGTGELFF,TGCGCCAGCAGCAAGAATCCCGGGACTAGCGGGGGCACCGGGGAGCTGTTTTTT
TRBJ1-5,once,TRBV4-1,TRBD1,CASSPRTGGGNQPQHF,TGCGCCAGCAGCCCCAGGACAGGGGGCGGCAATCAGCCCCAGCATTTT
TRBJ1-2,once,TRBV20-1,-,CSATPGGTYGYTF,TGCAGTGCTACCCCCGGTGGGACCTATGGCTACACCTTC
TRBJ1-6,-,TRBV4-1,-,CASSQILSRISGQTYDNSPLHF,TGCGCCAGCAGCCAAATTCTTAGCCGCATTTCTGGACAGACCTATGATAATTCACCCCTCCACTTT
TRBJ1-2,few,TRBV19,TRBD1,CASSIGTADYGYTF,TGTGCCAGTAGTATCGGGACAGCGGACTATGGCTACACCTTC
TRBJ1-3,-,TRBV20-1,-,CSARPSDTGSGNTIYF,TGCAGTGCTAGACCCTCGGATACAGGGTCGGGAAACACCATATATTTT
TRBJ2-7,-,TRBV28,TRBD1,CASSFLTGAHEQYF,TGTGCCAGCAGTTTTCTTACAGGGGCCCACGAGCAGTACTTC
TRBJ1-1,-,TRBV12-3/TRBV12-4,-,CASSLGGAGNTEAFF,TGTGCCAGCAGTTTAGGGGGGGCCGGGAACACTGAAGCTTTCTTT
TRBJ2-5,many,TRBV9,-,CASSPRGVSSPPGTQYF,TGTGCCAGCAGCCCACGTGGGGTATCTAGCCCCCCGGGGACCCAGTACTTC